This T cell receptor beta chain was identified during a study of T cells in Graves' hyperthyroidism and ophthalmopathy. Ophthalmopathy cases scored 3 or more on the Clinical Activity Score and 4 or more on NOSPECS grade, with duration below 3 months. The CDR3 length is 13 residues. Germline V gene data show CDR1 as GTSNPN and CDR2 as SVGIG (reference sequence). Trimming took off 0 bases at V and 2 bases at J, with 6 bases between the two ends. The study's findings and limits: Blood samples included most of the expanded thyroid clonotypes exceeding 0.001.

The sample holds many counts of this clonotype. Its specificity is not known. RNA transcripts were the template for amplifying TCR beta CDR3 regions. First-round RT-PCR targeting the TCR CDR3 was performed with the HTBI primer set. One entry per CDR3 protein, called by TCRdb with MiXCR from the multiplex PCR reads. This sample carries 500,000 to 550,000 distinct CDR3 sequences, 15% to 20% of them seen once, and the ten largest clones take roughly 47%. The rearrangement joins TRBV30 to TRBJ2-3; D is possibly TRBD1 (5 bases). The TCR sequence derives from a man aged 35-49 years with Graves' ophthalmopathy. Sequencing was performed on blood. In DNA form, the CDR3 reads TGTGCCTGGAGTGTAGGGGACACAGATACGCAGTATTTT. Residues: CAWSVGDTDTQYF.